This entry concerns a single T cell receptor (beta chain). The clone's antigen remains unknown. Qualities for individual bases were not recorded, and no much larger clone is one base off. This entry comes from a study of a mutant IDH1 vaccine in newly diagnosed glioma listed by TCRdb under 2021. Study-wide context: Patients received eight vaccinations in weeks 1, 3, 5, 7, 11, 15, 19 and 23, corresponding to visits V03 through V10. Longitudinal TCRB deep sequencing was performed for about 25 treated patients wherever samples were available for exploratory analyses. Of the roughly 32 patients who were treated, around 60% were male and about 40% were female, and the mean age was approximately 40 years. Peripheral blood was drawn at six visits: V03 (baseline), V05, V07, V10, V12 and V13. In the chemotherapy-containing groups, vaccination started alongside temozolomide cycles, whereas in patients who had radiotherapy alone it started 4-6 weeks after radiotherapy. Prior to enrollment, patients had been given standard therapy consisting of radiotherapy alone, temozolomide alone, or radiochemotherapy with temozolomide, with the combination given to most patients. Here is what the overall study found, with its caveats: Across multiple MHC alleles, vaccine-induced immune responses were seen in roughly 93% of patients. It was noted by the authors that analyses of patient blood samples could not be reproduced owing to sample limitations. PBMC samples for TCRB deep sequencing were selected based on availability. Pseudoprogression appeared unrelated to alterations in the top peripheral T cell clonotypes detected by TCRB sequencing.

From the cysteine up to the phenylalanine, the CDR3 has a length of 15 residues. Kept here is only the CDR3 DNA, which spans 45 bases and is read in frame from base 1. Looking up the germline V gene (reference sequence) yields CDR1 MNHEY and CDR2 SMNVEV. Relative to germline, V is missing 11 bases and J is missing 3 bases, with 10 bases of the junction outside any gene match. Library creation used the immunoSEQ multiplex PCR assay. Rearranged TCR beta chain sequences were amplified using the hsTCRB Kit according to the manufacturer's protocol. TCRB libraries were sequenced on an Illumina MiSeq. The authors' pipeline ran thus. The kit vendor's proprietary platform handled demultiplexing, trimming and gene mapping. TCRdb's version of the immuneACCESS table is confined to in-frame rearrangements and falls short of the full clone set. An unresolved V gene accounts for under half of the shortfall where checked; the remainder is of unknown origin. Clonal size and the V and J genes are those of that table, whereas D and trimming came from the DNA. This sample lists around 31,000 clones; 90% were detected once. The top ten constitute around 21% of the sample.

In light of the paper, this sample's time point label describes: week 11, during vaccination. Each vaccine dose was 300 ug of a 20-mer mutant IDH1 peptide in Montanide, given subcutaneously with topical imiquimod. All donors had newly diagnosed IDH1-mutant astrocytomas of WHO grade 3 or 4 that showed loss of nuclear ATRX. The samples were drawn from NOA16, a multicentre, single-arm, open-label phase I trial in Germany that tested a mutant IDH1 peptide vaccine in humans for the first time. Genomic DNA for TCRB sequencing was extracted from EDTA blood using the DNeasy Blood and Tissue Kit. The sequencing here drew on PBMCs, taken from a glioma patient whose treatment included an IDH1 peptide vaccine. The chain uses TRBV27 and TRBJ2-2; 9 central nucleotides agree with TRBD2. The clonotype originates from a man between 18 and 35 years old with glioma. The DNA reads as follows: TGTGCCGCAAAGGCGGGAGGGCCGGACACCGGGGAGCTGTTTTTT. This codes for CAAKAGGPDTGELFF.